The clone carrying this T cell receptor (beta chain) was counted a single time. Its target is unknown. Synthesis of cDNA was carried out by template-switch 5'RACE. The reaction used 10-nucleotide random UMIs. TCRdb analysed the 5' RACE reads with MiXCR anew, one entry per CDR3 protein. Of 70,000 to 75,000 distinct CDR3 sequences in the sample, roughly an eighth were seen once. The data belong to a study of neurological immune-mediated disorders. Study results and limitations: HTLV-1-associated myelopathy had the most TCR clonal expansion, whereas multiple sclerosis had the least (lower than in healthy controls). No CDR3 amino acid sequences were shared by expanded clones across subjects, suggesting private repertoires in all groups.

Sample time point: longitudinal time-point 1 (baseline). The unsorted libraries were made from 2 million PBMCs kept at -80 C. The CDR3 consists of 16 residues. V lost 7 bases and J 6 bases, leaving 22 bases between the germline ends. Source material: PBMCs. This sequence was found in a female donor with HTLV-1-associated myelopathy (HAM/TSP). J is TRBJ1-5 and V is TRBV12-3 or TRBV12-4; D is uncertain. The CDR3 is CASMLVGRAGGQPQHF. DNA for the CDR3: TGTGCCAGCATGTTGGTCGGACGGGCGGGAGGTCAGCCCCAGCATTTT.